This T cell receptor beta chain was sequenced during a study of multiple sclerosis patients with progressive multifocal leukoencephalopathy. Study results and limitations: No common TRBV or TRBJ usage or pairing appeared at PML.

Time point defined: 12 to 13 months of natalizumab therapy. Prior interferon beta treatment was universal, and the PML patients were all female. Remarks on this clone: Its antigen is still unknown.

The germline V and J ends were trimmed by 1 base and 1 base, with 13 bases remaining between them. Germline V lookup: CDR1 SQVTM, CDR2 ANQGSEA. CDR3 size: 15 residues. The assay was immunoSEQ multiplex PCR, and TCRdb's table has in-frame clones only and misses some. The sample contains around 25,000 clones, 80% to 95% of which appear only once. This clonotype was obtained from a man aged 25-40 years with multiple sclerosis. The chain couples TRBV29-1 to TRBJ1-1; D remains ambiguous. Source: PBMCs, taken from a patient treated with natalizumab. CDR3 amino acids: CSVEGRRAKNTEAFF. The CDR3 bases are TGCAGCGTTGAAGGGAGAAGGGCTAAGAACACTGAAGCTTTCTTT.